What follows are 5 T cell receptor beta chains derived from one specimen sequenced in a study of spatial heterogeneity in lung cancer. Study-wide results and caveats: The number of expanded tumor alpha and beta chains correlated with mutation number.

Via MiXCR, TCRdb re-called the 5' RACE reads, giving one row per CDR3 protein. The repertoire holds roughly 10,000 distinct CDR3 sequences, with about 10% as singletons. Which antigens these TCRs recognize remains unknown. As to time point: sample taken at primary tumor resection. Sequencing was performed on lung tumor tissue, taken at surgery. These receptors were collected from a female donor with early-stage non-small cell lung cancer.

This clonotype showed up just once. This may stem from a read error, because a much larger clone lies one nucleotide away. The V gene is TRBV25-1, the J gene TRBJ1-2; no definite D call. CDR3 length: 14 residues. The germline gives CDR1 MGHDK, CDR2 SYGVNS. CDR3 DNA sequence: TGTGCCAGCAGTGAACACCACAGCCGATATGGCCACACCTTC. Translating gives CASSEHHSRYGHTF.

This clonotype was counted at least ten times. V usage is TRBV6-5 and J usage is TRBJ2-7; TRBD1 matches at 8 bases. The junction had 11 bases not matched to a gene; V was cut back by 6 bases and J by 4 bases. The CDR3 is made up of 15 amino acids. In germline, CDR1 is MNHEY, CDR2 SVGAGI. The CDR3 reads CASRLGQGARYEQYF. Written as DNA, the CDR3 is TGTGCCAGCAGGCTAGGACAGGGAGCGAGGTACGAGCAGTACTTC.

This clonotype was seen more than once but under ten times. V is TRBV11-2 and J is TRBJ2-1, with 7 positions matching TRBD1. Germline V CDR1 and CDR2: SGHAT, FQNNGV. This CDR3 is built from 14 residues. The J segment lost 6 bases and the V segment lost 5 bases, leaving 7 bases of the junction unmatched. The CDR3 DNA follows: TGTGCCAGCAGCACCATGACAGGGAGCAATGAGCAGTTCTTC. Translating it yields CASSTMTGSNEQFF.

This clonotype was detected ten times or more. The V gene is TRBV6-5, the J gene TRBJ2-7; 9 bases map to TRBD2. Unmatched junction bases numbered 7, after V lost 0 bases and J lost 4 bases. The V gene's germline CDR1 is MNHEY and CDR2 SVGAGI. The CDR3 sequence is 16 residues long. CDR3 nucleotide sequence: TGTGCCAGCAGTTACTCGAGACTAGCGGCTGCGTACGAGCAGTACTTC. The encoded protein is CASSYSRLAAAYEQYF.

About this clonotype itself: A much larger clone is a single base away; this may be a read error. This chain uses TRBV6-5 with TRBJ1-1, with D possibly matching TRBD1 (5 bases). CDR3 size: 16 residues. Germline V gives CDR1 MNHEY, CDR2 SVGAGI. CDR3 nucleotides: TGTGCCAGCAGTTACTCTGGGGCAGGGCTGAACATTGAAGCTTTCTTT. Translation: CASSYSGAGLNIEAFF.